These 14 T cell receptor beta chains share one sample of origin, sequenced in a study of blood T cell repertoires in COVID-19. The protocol was immunoSEQ multiplex PCR, while the TCRdb copy is restricted to in-frame clones and leaves out a portion. The sample has about 220,000 clones, roughly 84% seen once. The specimen sequenced was peripheral blood. These receptors were obtained from a woman aged 55-69 years who had recovered from COVID-19.

V gene TRBV18 combines with J gene TRBJ2-1; a weak D match, TRBD2 (5 bases). The length of the CDR3 is 13 residues. Per germline, CDR1 KGHSH and CDR2 LQKENI. Trimming cost V 0 bases and J 9 bases, with 9 bases left between them. The CDR3: CASSPPDSGEQFF. The CDR3, as DNA: TGTGCCAGCTCACCACCGGACTCGGGTGAGCAGTTCTTC.

In this sample, this clone turned up a few times. The CDR3 DNA is TGTGCCAGCAGCGGCGGCTCCTATAATTCACCCCTCCACTTT. It specifies CASSGGSYNSPLHF. The rearrangement uses TRBV9 and TRBJ1-6; D call uncertain. CDR1 and CDR2 (germline): SGDLS, YYNGEE. Deletions cut 3 bases from V and 0 bases from J, with 4 bases between. The CDR3 is 14 residues long.

Turning to this clone: A read error may account for a junction end that differs from germline. The chain combines TRBV7-7 with TRBJ2-1; 7 bases line up with TRBD2. The CDR3 runs 15 residues. The germline CDR1 and CDR2 sequences are SSHAT and FNYEAQ (reference sequence). CDR3 bases: TGTGCTAGCAGCCGTGCGAGCGGGGCGATCAATGAGCAGTTCTTC. Its protein product is CASSRASGAINEQFF.

To note about this clone: An end of the junction differs from the germline gene, which may be a read error. The rearrangement links TRBV7-2 to TRBJ2-1; 8 bases line up with TRBD2. Per germline, CDR1 SGHTA and CDR2 FQGNSA. The CDR3 is made up of 16 amino acids. CDR3 sequence (DNA): TGTGCCAGCAGCCTAGCGAGTCGGGGGGGCTGGAATGAGCAGTTCTTC. It is translated as CASSLASRGGWNEQFF.

The chain employs TRBV9 and TRBJ1-4, with D possibly being TRBD1 (5 bases). V lost 3 bases and J 8 bases, leaving 14 bases between the germline ends. The CDR3 is 14 residues long. Germline-derived CDR1 and CDR2 are SGDLS and YYNGEE. The CDR3 sequence is CASSETGLNEKLFF. The CDR3 DNA is TGTGCCAGCAGCGAGACGGGACTTAACGAAAAACTGTTTTTT.

The chain recombines TRBV7-2 with TRBJ2-3, with 8 bases aligning to TRBD2. V gave up 2 bases and J gave up 3 bases; unmatched junction bases: 7. The CDR3 consists of 16 residues. CDR1 is SGHTA, CDR2 FQGNSA, per germline. Here the CDR3 reads CASSLNPGLETDTQYF. Written as DNA, the CDR3 is TGTGCCAGCAGCTTAAATCCGGGACTAGAGACAGATACGCAGTATTTT.

This chain connects TRBV27 to TRBJ1-6, with TRBD1 matching 12 bases. The CDR3 totals 15 residues. In germline, CDR1 is MNHEY, CDR2 SMNVEV (reference sequence). Trimming cost V 6 bases and J 9 bases; bases outside gene matches: 6. DNA for the CDR3: TGTGCCAGCAGGTACGGGACAGGGGGCGGTTCACCCCTCCACTTT. The encoded protein is CASRYGTGGGSPLHF.

This chain uses TRBV10-3 with TRBJ1-1; weak D call: TRBD1 (5 bases). The CDR3 loop spans 14 amino acids. The V and J ends lost 3 bases and 1 base respectively, with 9 bases between them. The germline gives CDR1 ENHRY, CDR2 SYGVKD. This CDR3 reads CAISERGGNTEAFF. For the CDR3, the DNA is TGTGCCATCAGTGAAAGGGGTGGGAACACTGAAGCTTTCTTT.

The V gene is TRBV30, the J gene TRBJ2-4; D is possibly TRBD2 (7 bases). V was trimmed by 0 bases and J by 2 bases, leaving 11 bases between them. Germline CDR1 reads GTSNPN; CDR2 reads SVGIG (reference sequence). This CDR3 is 15 amino acids long. For the CDR3, the DNA is TGTGCCTGGAGTGTTGGGAGGGGGACCAAAAACATTCAGTACTTC. Amino acids: CAWSVGRGTKNIQYF. Full variable domain (outside the CDR3, taken from reference TRBV30 and TRBJ2-4): SQTIHQWPATLVQPVGSPLSLECTVEGTSNPNLYWYRQAAGRGLQLLFYSVGIGQISSEVPQNLSASRPQDRQFILSSKKLLLSDSGFYLCAWSVGRGTKNIQYFGAGTRLSVL.

The CDR3 sequence: CASSDEQGTEAFF. In DNA form, the CDR3 reads TGTGCCAGCAGTGACGAACAGGGAACTGAAGCTTTCTTT. This sequence joins TRBV6-4 and TRBJ1-1; the D gene is possibly TRBD1 (6 bases). V gave up 2 bases and J gave up 5 bases, with 9 bases separating them. Germline CDR1 reads MRHNA; CDR2 reads SNTAGT. The CDR3 spans 13 residues.

The J gene is TRBJ1-5, the V gene TRBV21-1; the D call of TRBD1 is as the table states it, not checked on the DNA. TRBV21-1 corresponds to a pseudogene. The CDR3 covers 15 residues. The CDR3 DNA reads as TGTGCCAGCAGCAATCGACATCATAGCAATCAGCCCCAGCATTTT. It translates to CASSNRHHSNQPQHF.

This clone has only one observation. The rearrangement links TRBV5-5 to TRBJ2-5, with 7 bases that match TRBD1. J lost 2 bases, V lost 6 bases, and 10 bases had no gene match. Germline-derived CDR1 and CDR2 are SGHKS and YYEKEE (reference sequence). CDR3 length: 15 residues. The CDR3 DNA sequence: TGTGCCAGCACCCTAAGCTGGGGACAGCAAGAGACCCAGTACTTC. It yields the protein CASTLSWGQQETQYF.

J is TRBJ1-1 and V is TRBV5-4, with a weak D call TRBD1 (5 bases). The CDR3 is made up of 14 amino acids. V was shortened by 10 bases and J by 4 bases, with 20 bases between the two germline ends. Germline V CDR1 and CDR2: SGHNT, YYREEE (reference sequence). CDR3 in amino acids: CASRTHGGGTEAFF. Written as DNA, the CDR3 is TGTGCCTCACGGACCCACGGGGGTGGCACTGAAGCTTTCTTT.

This rearrangement joins TRBV5-1 to TRBJ1-1; no firm D call. CDR3 length: 14 residues. The V and J ends lost 1 base and 3 bases respectively, with 10 bases between them. The germline CDR1 and CDR2 sequences are SGHRS and YFSETQ. CDR3 amino acids: CASSLPGRYTEAFF. As DNA, the CDR3 is TGCGCCAGCAGCTTGCCCGGGAGATACACTGAAGCTTTCTTT.